The clone carrying this TCR beta chain was counted between two and nine times. This CDR3 has 13 amino acids. Germline V gives CDR1 MNHEY, CDR2 SVGEGT. Germline trimming cut 6 bases from V and 7 bases from J; bases unmatched to any gene: 2. TCRdb reprocessed the 5' RACE reads via MiXCR and lists one record per CDR3 protein. Found here are about 530,000 distinct CDR3 sequences, 20% to 25% of them singletons; the top ten hold 0.4% to 0.6%. This sample is part of a study of identical twins. These data were also reused for a study on yellow fever vaccine responses in identical twins.

J is TRBJ1-5 and V is TRBV6-2 or TRBV6-3; TRBD1 matches at 11 bases. The source material was CD4+ T cells sorted from blood. The sequence was obtained from a woman aged 18-29 years in good health. The CDR3 sequence: CASRGTGGQPQHF. CDR3 nucleotide sequence: TGTGCCAGCAGAGGGACAGGGGGACAGCCCCAGCATTTT.